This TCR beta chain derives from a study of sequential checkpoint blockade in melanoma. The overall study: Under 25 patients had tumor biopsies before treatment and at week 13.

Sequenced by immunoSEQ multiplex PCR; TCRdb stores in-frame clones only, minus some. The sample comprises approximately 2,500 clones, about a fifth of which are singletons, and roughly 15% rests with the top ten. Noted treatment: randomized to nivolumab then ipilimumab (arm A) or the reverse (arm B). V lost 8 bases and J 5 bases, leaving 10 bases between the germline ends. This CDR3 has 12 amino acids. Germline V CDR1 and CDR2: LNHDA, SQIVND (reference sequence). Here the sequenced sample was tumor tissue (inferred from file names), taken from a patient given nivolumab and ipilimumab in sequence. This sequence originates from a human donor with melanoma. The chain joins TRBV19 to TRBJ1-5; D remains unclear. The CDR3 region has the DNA TGTGCCAGTCGAAGGGTTGATCAGCCCCAGCATTTT. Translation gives CASRRVDQPQHF.